This entry lists 31 T cell receptor beta chains sequenced from one sample in a study of cytomegalovirus exposure and HLA in healthy donors. With 60 Vbeta and 13 Jbeta primers, the PCR was carried out. TCRdb's copy holds only in-frame clones and misses some; the assay was immunoSEQ multiplex PCR. The sample holds about 120,000 clones, around 72% seen once. Sequencing was carried out using PBMCs. The origin of the receptors is a man aged 30-40 years in good health and CMV-seronegative.

This clone came up once. The chain has TRBV6-1 and TRBJ2-3; possible D gene TRBD2, 6 bases. Trimming shortened V by 10 bases and J by 1 base, and 12 bases separated the two germline ends. This CDR3 contains 13 residues. Germline V CDR1 and CDR2: MNHNS, SASEGT. The CDR3 sequence is CAIRAGGTDTQYF. CDR3 DNA: TGTGCCATTAGAGCGGGCGGCACAGATACGCAGTATTTT.

This rearrangement joins TRBV7-9 to TRBJ1-3; perhaps TRBD1 as D (6 bases). CDR1 and CDR2 from the germline V gene are SEHNR and FQNEAQ (reference sequence). The CDR3 runs 13 residues. The V end lost 11 bases, the J end lost 4 bases, and 15 bases lay between the germline ends. The CDR3 reads CALRGAGGNTIYF. CDR3 bases: TGTGCCCTACGGGGGGCAGGGGGAAACACCATATATTTT.

In this sample, this clone turned up once. V gene TRBV9 combines with J gene TRBJ1-2, with D perhaps matching TRBD1 (6 bases). V lost 2 bases and J 4 bases, leaving 15 bases between the germline ends. The germline V gene has CDR1 SGDLS and CDR2 YYNGEE. CDR3 length equals 15 residues. CDR3 in amino acids: CASSVRDIGSYGYTF. In DNA, the CDR3 is TGTGCCAGCAGCGTCCGGGACATCGGGTCCTATGGCTACACCTTC.

The V call is TRBV28, the J call TRBJ2-7, with D possibly matching TRBD2 (6 bases). Germline-derived CDR1 and CDR2 are MDHEN and SYDVKM. V gave up 4 bases and J gave up 1 base, with 14 bases separating them. The CDR3 is 15 amino acids. CDR3 bases: TGTGCCAGCAGTTCCCCAAAGGAGGGGTCCTACGAGCAGTACTTC. Translating gives CASSSPKEGSYEQYF.

This sequence joins TRBV27 and TRBJ2-5; TRBD2 might be the D (5 bases). TRBJ2-7 explains the end of the DNA better; the J call may be wrong. Germline loops: CDR1 MNHEY, CDR2 SMNVEV (reference sequence). The CDR3 extends over 14 amino acids. DNA of the CDR3: TGTGCCAGCAGTGCGTCCGCCGGGAACTACGAGCAGTACTTC. This gives the protein CASSASAGNYEQYF.

V is TRBV18 and J is TRBJ1-4; 8 nucleotides match TRBD1. The CDR3 runs to 14 residues. CDR1 is KGHSH and CDR2 is LQKENI in the germline V gene. With 3 bases clipped from V and 5 bases from J, the junction kept 2 bases outside the gene matches. CDR3: CASSPGTGNEKLFF. The DNA for the CDR3 is TGTGCCAGCTCACCCGGGACAGGAAATGAAAAACTGTTTTTT.

The J gene is TRBJ1-1, the V gene TRBV7-7, with a weak D call TRBD1 (5 bases). The V gene's germline CDR1 is SSHAT and CDR2 FNYEAQ (reference sequence). Trimming left V 1 base short and J 3 bases short, with 15 bases between. There are 16 residues in the CDR3. In DNA form, the CDR3 reads TGTGCCAGCAGCTTAGGGTGGGGGGGTGGGTACACTGAAGCTTTCTTT. Its translation is CASSLGWGGGYTEAFF.

J is TRBJ2-7 and V is TRBV4-1; D is perhaps TRBD2 (6 bases). V gave up 4 bases and J gave up 7 bases, with 23 bases separating them. Looked up from germline, CDR1 is MGHRA and CDR2 is YSYEKL. The CDR3 extends over 16 amino acids. The CDR3 here is CASSRSRDSLVGEQYF. CDR3 sequence (DNA): TGCGCCAGCAGCCGATCCCGGGACTCTCTCGTTGGTGAGCAGTACTTC.

This chain links TRBV2 with TRBJ2-7, with 7 bases fitting TRBD1. V shed 5 bases and J 2 bases; nucleotides not matched to a gene: 3. Germline CDR1 is SNHLY and CDR2 is FYNNEI. This CDR3 comprises 13 residues. In DNA form, the CDR3 reads TGTGCCAGCAGTCAAGGGGGCCCCTACGAGCAGTACTTC. Translation: CASSQGGPYEQYF.

The chain joins TRBV27 to TRBJ2-7, with 9 positions matching TRBD1. V gave up 4 bases and J gave up 7 bases; unmatched junction bases: 8. The germline V gene has CDR1 MNHEY and CDR2 SMNVEV (reference sequence). The CDR3 consists of 14 residues. The CDR3 DNA reads TGTGCCAGCAGTTCTTGGGACAGGGCGGGGGAGCAGTACTTC. This translates into CASSSWDRAGEQYF.

J is TRBJ1-1 and V is TRBV18; no clear D gene. The V end was cut by 5 bases, the J end by 5 bases, with 15 bases between. Germline assignment: CDR1 KGHSH and CDR2 LQKENI. CDR3 size: 14 residues. The CDR3 sequence is CASSSELGGTEAFF. Here the CDR3 DNA reads TGTGCCAGCTCAAGCGAATTGGGTGGAACTGAAGCTTTCTTT. The full variable domain, rest sourced from reference TRBV18 and TRBJ1-1, is NAGVMQNPRHLVRRRGQEARLRCSPMKGHSHVYWYRQLPEEGLKFMVYLQKENIIDESGMPKERFSAEFPKEGPSILRIQQVVRGDSAAYFCASSSELGGTEAFFGQGTRLTVV.

The genes are TRBV7-9 and TRBJ2-7; 8 nucleotides match TRBD1. Per germline, CDR1 SEHNR and CDR2 FQNEAQ (reference sequence). The V segment lost 5 bases and the J segment 3 bases; nucleotides outside the gene matches: 3. The CDR3 loop spans 13 amino acids. In DNA, the CDR3 is TGTGCCAGCAGCCTGGGACAGGACTACGAGCAGTACTTC. Protein: CASSLGQDYEQYF. The entire variable domain, with the rest obtained from reference TRBV7-9 and TRBJ2-7, is as follows: DTGVSQNPRHKITKRGQNVTFRCDPISEHNRLYWYRQTLGQGPEFLTYFQNEAQLEKSRLLSDRFSAERPKGSFSTLEIQRTEQGDSAMYLCASSLGQDYEQYFGPGTRLTVT.

This clone has more than one count but fewer than ten. This chain uses TRBV5-1 with TRBJ1-2; 9 nucleotides agree with TRBD1. The CDR3 covers 15 residues. Germline V gene sequence: CDR1 SGHRS, CDR2 YFSETQ. The trim removed 4 bases at V and 6 bases at J, leaving 10 bases unmatched. The CDR3 loop reads CASSQNSNRGHGYTF. The CDR3 region has the DNA TGCGCCAGCAGCCAGAACTCTAACAGGGGGCATGGCTACACCTTC.

Details on this clone: Other DNA sequences in this specimen translate into the identical CDR3. This chain connects TRBV9 to TRBJ2-7, with D tentatively TRBD1 (6 bases). V gave up 2 bases and J gave up 2 bases, with 8 bases separating them. CDR1 is SGDLS, CDR2 YYNGEE, per germline. The CDR3 runs 13 residues. As DNA, the CDR3 is TGTGCCAGCAGCGTGGGGACAACCTACGAGCAGTACTTC. This encodes CASSVGTTYEQYF.

The chain recombines TRBV25-1 with TRBJ1-2; possibly TRBD1 for D (6 bases). The germline gives CDR1 MGHDK, CDR2 SYGVNS. The V end was cut by 4 bases, the J end by 3 bases, with 12 bases between. The CDR3 is made up of 14 amino acids. This chain's CDR3 is CASSAGAFDYGYTF. CDR3 coding DNA: TGTGCCAGCAGTGCAGGGGCGTTTGACTATGGCTACACCTTC.

The table lists this clone with a few counts. The V call is TRBV7-3, the J call TRBJ2-1; D is perhaps TRBD2 (7 bases). Per germline, CDR1 SGHTA and CDR2 FQGTGA. This CDR3 spans 16 amino acids. V lost 8 bases, J lost 4 bases, and 21 bases lay in between. CDR3 amino acids: CASPGVGGGVYNEQFF. CDR3 DNA sequence: TGTGCCAGCCCAGGGGTAGGCGGGGGAGTATACAATGAGCAGTTCTTC.

Here the CDR3 reads CASSEAGASNQPQHF. The CDR3 DNA follows: TGTGCCAGCAGTGAAGCGGGGGCTAGCAATCAGCCCCAGCATTTT. The chain carries TRBV6-1 and TRBJ1-5, with D perhaps matching TRBD1 (6 bases). Germline CDR1 MNHNS, CDR2 SASEGT. V lost 0 bases and J lost 0, with 6 bases in between. The CDR3 runs to 15 residues.

V gene TRBV6-6 combines with J gene TRBJ1-4; possibly TRBD1 for D (5 bases). Germline V gives CDR1 MNHNY, CDR2 SVGAGI (reference sequence). CDR3 length: 15 residues. V was pared by 8 bases and J by 4 bases, with 17 bases between. CDR3 residues: CASGRGEGLNEKLFF. The CDR3 DNA reads TGTGCCAGCGGACGGGGGGAAGGGCTTAATGAAAAACTGTTTTTT.

The rearrangement joins TRBV7-9 to TRBJ1-2; D not certain. CDR1 SEHNR and CDR2 FQNEAQ come from the germline V gene (reference sequence). This CDR3 region has 13 residues. Deletions cut 7 bases from V and 2 bases from J, with 11 bases between. CDR3 residues: CASNSDNNYGYTF. The CDR3 region has the DNA TGTGCCAGCAACTCAGACAACAACTATGGCTACACCTTC.

This clone is a singleton in its sample. This chain connects TRBV4-1 to TRBJ2-7; 9 nucleotides line up with TRBD1. The CDR3 extends over 16 amino acids. CDR1 is MGHRA and CDR2 is YSYEKL in the germline V gene. Trimming took 5 bases from V and 5 from J; bases not matched to a gene: 13. The CDR3 reads CASSGGGQGWSNEQYF. The DNA for the CDR3 is TGCGCCAGCAGCGGAGGGGGACAGGGTTGGTCGAACGAGCAGTACTTC.

The chain joins TRBV18 to TRBJ2-2, with TRBD2 matching over 11 bases. CDR1 is KGHSH, CDR2 LQKENI, per germline. The length of the CDR3 is 15 residues. Trimming removed 3 bases from V and 7 bases from J; junction bases left unmatched: 4. CDR3 loop: CASSPTSGGVGELFF. The DNA for the CDR3 is TGTGCCAGCTCACCCACTAGCGGGGGTGTCGGGGAGCTGTTTTTT. Using reference TRBV18 and TRBJ2-2 for the parts outside the CDR3, the full variable domain is NAGVMQNPRHLVRRRGQEARLRCSPMKGHSHVYWYRQLPEEGLKFMVYLQKENIIDESGMPKERFSAEFPKEGPSILRIQQVVRGDSAAYFCASSPTSGGVGELFFGEGSRLTVL.

The chain has TRBV9 and TRBJ2-1; 9 bases align to TRBD2. Germline loops: CDR1 SGDLS, CDR2 YYNGEE. J was trimmed by 9 bases and V by 0 bases; bases with no gene match: 7. The CDR3 covers 15 residues. CDR3 amino acids: CASSVVVAGVVEQFF. The CDR3 DNA reads TGTGCCAGCAGCGTAGTGGTAGCGGGGGTGGTTGAGCAGTTCTTC.

The chain joins TRBV2 to TRBJ2-7; maybe TRBD2 (6 bases). Between the trimmed V and J ends, which lost 11 bases and 0 bases, there was a span of 17 bases. The germline V gene encodes CDR1 SNHLY and CDR2 FYNNEI. The CDR3 has 14 residues. For the CDR3, the DNA is TGTGCCGCCGAGCCGGAGGGGAGCTCCTACGAGCAGTACTTC. This translates into CAAEPEGSSYEQYF.

As concerns this clone: One end of the junction is discordant with germline, which a read error may explain. The identical CDR3 is also encoded by other nucleotide sequences in the sample. The J gene is TRBJ1-1, the V gene TRBV4-1; TRBD1 might be the D (6 bases). This CDR3 has 13 amino acids. In germline, CDR1 is MGHRA, CDR2 YSYEKL. The CDR3 region has the DNA TGCGCCAGCAGCCAAGACAGGGGCACTGAAGCCTTCTTT. This gives the protein CASSQDRGTEAFF.

This chain joins TRBV6-1 and TRBJ1-3; tentative D call: TRBD1 (5 bases). The germline gives CDR1 MNHNS, CDR2 SASEGT. With 4 bases removed from V and 0 bases from J, the gap between germline ends came to 13 bases. The CDR3 is 16 residues long. CDR3: CASSVTPDSSGNTIYF. In DNA form, the CDR3 reads TGTGCCAGCAGTGTAACGCCCGACAGCTCTGGAAACACCATATATTTT.

This chain uses TRBV30 with TRBJ2-7; D is unclear. The V gene's germline CDR1 is GTSNPN and CDR2 SVGIG (reference sequence). This CDR3 is 11 amino acids long. Trimming took 3 bases from V and 2 from J, leaving 5 bases between them. As DNA, the CDR3 is TGTGCCTGGAGGGGCGCCTACGAGCAGTACTTC. This translates into CAWRGAYEQYF.

This clone turned up a few times. The chain couples TRBV23-1 to TRBJ1-5; 10 nucleotides match TRBD1. TRBV23-1 carries the ORF label, with uncertain function. V was pared by 6 bases and J by 6 bases, with 8 bases of the junction left unmatched. This CDR3 comprises 15 residues. DNA of the CDR3: TGCGCCAGCAGGCAAGACAGGGGGCTATTTCAGCCCCAGCATTTT. Amino acid sequence: CASRQDRGLFQPQHF.

The rearrangement joins TRBV6-5 to TRBJ2-7; the D gene is possibly TRBD1 (5 bases). V was cut by 5 bases and J by 6 bases, with 11 bases left in between. Per the germline V gene, CDR1 is MNHEY and CDR2 is SVGAGI. The CDR3 spans 12 residues. CDR3 coding DNA: TGTGCCAGCAGTGGACAACTGCCCGAGCAGTACTTC. Translation: CASSGQLPEQYF.

This chain links TRBV6-1 with TRBJ2-7; weak D call: TRBD1 (5 bases). Trimming took 1 base from V and 1 from J, leaving 11 bases between them. The germline CDR1 and CDR2 sequences are MNHNS and SASEGT. CDR3 length: 15 amino acids. CDR3 protein: CASSEGRAVSYEQYF. The CDR3 bases are TGTGCCAGCAGTGAAGGCAGGGCTGTGTCCTACGAGCAGTACTTC.

This chain joins TRBV7-9 and TRBJ1-1; possibly TRBD1 for D (6 bases). The CDR3 sequence is 12 residues long. Trimming pared 5 bases from V and 7 bases from J, leaving 11 bases between. From germline, CDR1 is SEHNR and CDR2 FQNEAQ (reference sequence). CDR3 nucleotide sequence: TGTGCCAGCAGCCTCGGACAGCTTGAAGCTTTCTTT. This translates into CASSLGQLEAFF.

The DNA of the CDR3 is TGCGCCAGCAGCCAAGAACAGGGGCAAGGGTGGGAGACCCAGTACTTC. Amino acid sequence: CASSQEQGQGWETQYF. The rearrangement uses TRBV4-1 and TRBJ2-5, with 7 bases identical to TRBD1. The J segment lost 5 bases and the V segment lost 0 bases, leaving 9 bases of the junction unmatched. This CDR3 has 16 amino acids. Germline CDR1 MGHRA, CDR2 YSYEKL.